The rows below give T cell receptor beta chains drawn from one sample of a study of blood T cells in healthy people across ages. One entry per CDR3 protein results from TCRdb running MiXCR on the 5' RACE reads. Of approximately 800,000 distinct CDR3 sequences detected, around half appear once; the ten largest clones hold about 42%. Sample: blood. Every receptor here comes from a man older than 75 in good health. The CDR3 runs from the conserved cysteine through the conserved F or W. A D gene is named only where the DNA matches it firmly. Only part of the rows carry a size: once, few, many, or a class if the clone is expanded.

>TRBV20-1|NA|NA|NA
CSGQGQRRNIQYF
>TRBV6-2/TRBV6-3|NA|NA|NA
CASSFGAGRNQETQFF
>TRBV24-1|TRBJ2-5|few|NA
CATSDPGHSQETQYF
>TRBV27|TRBJ2-7|NA|NA
CASSLGQIWNEQYF
>TRBV30|TRBJ2-1|once|NA
CAWSGQFYNEQFF
>TRBV20-1|TRBJ2-1|many|TRBD2
CSADDAERELREQFF
>TRBV5-1|TRBJ1-6|few|TRBD1
CASRPAGTGGITPLHF
>TRBV5-1|TRBJ2-1|NA|TRBD2
CASSSGLGSSYNEQFF
>TRBV27|TRBJ2-1|NA|TRBD2
CASRFLAGGHYNEQFF
>TRBV2|TRBJ1-5|NA|TRBD1
CASSERVQGGQPQHF
>TRBV29-1|TRBJ1-5|NA|NA
CSAQSAINQPQHF
>TRBV10-3|TRBJ2-3|NA|NA
CAISESGTSSDAYF
>TRBV20-1|TRBJ2-3|once|TRBD2
CSAGKRRERFPTDTQYF
>TRBV27|TRBJ2-3|few|NA
CASSSQSGRISTDTQYF
>TRBV29-1|NA|NA|NA
CSVAAGYEQYF
>TRBV3-1|TRBJ2-6|few|TRBD2
CASSQGLAGGSRSGANVLTF
>TRBV29-1|TRBJ2-7|NA|NA
CSVDVLAQGAYEQYF
>TRBV29-1|TRBJ1-2|NA|TRBD1
CSTDRVLYGYTF
>TRBV20-1|TRBJ2-7|NA|TRBD2
CSARIREGLYEQYF
>TRBV2|TRBJ2-3|NA|NA
CASSVGQSLQHRYAYF
>TRBV20-1|TRBJ2-1|NA|TRBD1
CSARGQGEQFF
>TRBV4-1|TRBJ1-1|NA|NA
CASSQILLQWATEAFF
>TRBV5-6|TRBJ2-7|NA|TRBD2
CASSPGLAEVYEQYF
>TRBV29-1|TRBJ2-3|NA|TRBD2
CSVEGLAGAPDTQYF
>TRBV29-1|TRBJ2-7|many|TRBD2
CSAGGSSYEQYF
>TRBV5-1|TRBJ2-1|NA|TRBD2
CASSPRLGRGGISTSYNEQFF
>TRBV7-9|TRBJ2-1|NA|TRBD1
CASRRTGLVNEQFF
>TRBV7-9|TRBJ1-4|NA|NA
CATQIKGGLTNEKLFF
>TRBV2|TRBJ1-6|few|NA
CASSGPGRGAPLHF
>TRBV7-2|TRBJ2-3|few|TRBD2
CASCRRAAASGRRKGDTQYF
>TRBV24-1|TRBJ2-5|few|TRBD2
CATSDSSGSGETQYF
>TRBV6-5|TRBJ1-2|NA|NA
CASSPPRGGGYTF
>TRBV29-1|TRBJ1-1|NA|NA
CSAERGSEAFF
>TRBV27|TRBJ2-3|NA|TRBD2
CASSSALVLAGRHRYAYF
>TRBV4-1|NA|NA|TRBD2
CASSQVASGRPYEQYF
>TRBV29-1|TRBJ1-1|NA|TRBD1
CSVGSLQGVNTEAFF
>TRBV4-1|TRBJ2-5|NA|TRBD2
CASSQAAGGLQETQYF
>TRBV9|TRBJ1-5|NA|TRBD1
CASSVGQGVDQPQHF
>TRBV18|TRBJ1-1|NA|NA
CASSGAGDEAFF
>TRBV18|TRBJ2-5|NA|NA
CASSPPSTQETQYF
>TRBV5-1|NA|NA|TRBD2
CASSLMPGRMVEQYF
>TRBV21-1|TRBJ1-6|NA|NA
CASSKVRTGALHF
>TRBV7-9|TRBJ2-1|NA|NA
CASSEGGTAHNEQFF
>TRBV12-3/TRBV12-4|TRBJ2-1|NA|NA
CASSLALVAADNEQFF
>TRBV20-1|TRBJ2-7|NA|TRBD2
CSARDGEGIYEQYF
>TRBV6-5|TRBJ2-1|NA|TRBD2
CASSLAGGHNGQFF
>TRBV7-9|TRBJ1-5|NA|TRBD1
CASSLTLGQGDNQPQHF
>TRBV6-6|TRBJ2-3|few|TRBD2
CASSYLSTSGKHRYAYF